The clone carrying this T cell receptor (beta chain) was found once. The protocol was immunoSEQ multiplex PCR, while the TCRdb copy is restricted to in-frame clones and leaves out a portion. The sample yields roughly 250,000 clones, about 87% seen once. V lost 4 bases, J lost 0 bases, and 10 bases lay in between. The CDR3 is 15 amino acids. The germline V gene encodes CDR1 MDHEN and CDR2 SYDVKM. This sample stems from a study of blood T cell repertoires in COVID-19. Each participant's cohort was designated according to participant-reported clinical history. V usage is TRBV28 and J usage is TRBJ2-1; D is possibly TRBD1 (6 bases). The clonotype was recovered from a woman in her thirties or forties with acute COVID-19. The source material was PBMCs or T cells enriched from blood (not recorded which). The CDR3 nucleotides are TGTGCCAGCAGTTCACAGGGTATCTCCTACAATGAGCAGTTCTTC. Protein product: CASSSQGISYNEQFF.